This T cell receptor beta chain comes out of a study of immune evolution from preneoplasia to lung adenocarcinoma. Study-wide background: HLA loss of heterozygosity: 7% AIS, about 15% MIA, about 35% ADC, none AAH.

Generated by immunoSEQ multiplex PCR, the TCRdb table keeps only in-frame clones and is missing some. The sample carries some 6,900 clones, around 70% recorded once. The source is a donor aged 70 or older with lung adenocarcinoma. The sequenced sample was FFPE lung adenocarcinoma in situ tissue.

Here the CDR3 DNA reads TGTGCCAGCAGCCAAAGCCAAGGGGGGAAAGCTTTCTTT. Translated: CASSQSQGGKAFF. This sequence joins TRBV14 and TRBJ1-1; TRBD1 is a possible D gene (6 bases). The CDR3 covers 13 residues. Germline V gene data show CDR1 as SGHDN and CDR2 as FVKESK. V was clipped by 2 bases and J by 9 bases, with 13 bases between them.